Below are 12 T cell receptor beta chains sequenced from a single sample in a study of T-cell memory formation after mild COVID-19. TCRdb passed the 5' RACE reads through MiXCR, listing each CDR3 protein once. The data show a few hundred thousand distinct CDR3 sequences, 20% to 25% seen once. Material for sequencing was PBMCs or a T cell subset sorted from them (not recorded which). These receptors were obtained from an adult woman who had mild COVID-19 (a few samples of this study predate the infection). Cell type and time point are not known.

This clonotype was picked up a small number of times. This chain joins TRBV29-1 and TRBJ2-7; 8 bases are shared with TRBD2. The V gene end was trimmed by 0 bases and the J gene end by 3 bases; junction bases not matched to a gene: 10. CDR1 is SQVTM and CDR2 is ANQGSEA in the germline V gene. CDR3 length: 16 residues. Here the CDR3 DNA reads TGCAGCGTTGAAGATCTTGCGGTAGCGGGGAGCTACGAGCAGTACTTC. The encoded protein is CSVEDLAVAGSYEQYF.

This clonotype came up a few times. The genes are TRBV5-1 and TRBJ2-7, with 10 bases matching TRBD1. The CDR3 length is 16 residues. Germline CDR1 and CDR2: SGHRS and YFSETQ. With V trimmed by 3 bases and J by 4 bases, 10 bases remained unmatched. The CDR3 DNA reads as TGCGCCAGCAGCTCCTCCTCGGGACAGGGGAGATACGAGCAGTACTTC. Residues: CASSSSSGQGRYEQYF.

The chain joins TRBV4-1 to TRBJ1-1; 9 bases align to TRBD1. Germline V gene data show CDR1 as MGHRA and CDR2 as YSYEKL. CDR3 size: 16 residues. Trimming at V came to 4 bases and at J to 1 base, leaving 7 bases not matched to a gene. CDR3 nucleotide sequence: TGCGCCAGCAGCCCAGCGACAGGGGGGGAGAACACTGAAGCTTTCTTT. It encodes CASSPATGGENTEAFF.

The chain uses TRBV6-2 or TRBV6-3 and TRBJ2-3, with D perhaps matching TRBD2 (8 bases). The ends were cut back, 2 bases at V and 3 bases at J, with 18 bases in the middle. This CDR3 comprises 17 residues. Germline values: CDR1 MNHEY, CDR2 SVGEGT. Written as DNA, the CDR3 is TGTGCCAGCAGTTACGTAGGCGGGGGGACAGTGACAGATACGCAGTATTTT. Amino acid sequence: CASSYVGGGTVTDTQYF.

The CDR3 sequence is CASRLQPDQPQHF. The CDR3 nucleotides are TGTGCCAGCAGGCTCCAGCCCGATCAGCCCCAGCATTTT. The rearrangement uses TRBV6-2 or TRBV6-3 and TRBJ1-5; D gene ambiguous. Trimming pared 6 bases from V and 5 bases from J, leaving 11 bases between. Germline V gene sequence: CDR1 MNHEY, CDR2 SVGEGT. This CDR3 has 13 residues.

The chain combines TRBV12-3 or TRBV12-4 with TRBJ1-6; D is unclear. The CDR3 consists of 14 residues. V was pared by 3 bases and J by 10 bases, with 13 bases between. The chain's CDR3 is CASSFAGGKSPLHF. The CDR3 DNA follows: TGTGCCAGCAGTTTTGCAGGCGGGAAATCACCCCTCCACTTT.

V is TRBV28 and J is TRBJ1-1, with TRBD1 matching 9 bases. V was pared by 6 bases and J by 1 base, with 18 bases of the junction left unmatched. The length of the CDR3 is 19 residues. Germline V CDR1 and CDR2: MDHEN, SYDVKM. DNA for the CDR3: TGTGCCAGCAGCCACAGGGGGCGAGGGTTGAGGGTTAGGAACACTGAAGCTTTCTTT. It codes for CASSHRGRGLRVRNTEAFF.

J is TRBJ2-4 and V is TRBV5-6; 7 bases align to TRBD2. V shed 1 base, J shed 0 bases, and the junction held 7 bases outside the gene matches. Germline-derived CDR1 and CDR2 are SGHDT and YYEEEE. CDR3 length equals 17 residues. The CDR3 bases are TGTGCCAGCAGCTTGTCTCAGCGGGGCCTAGCCAAAAACATTCAGTACTTC. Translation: CASSLSQRGLAKNIQYF.

CDR3 coding DNA: TGCAGTGCTATAAGAAGTGAGCAGTTCTTC. It yields the protein CSAIRSEQFF. J is TRBJ2-1 and V is TRBV20-1, with D unclear. V dropped 4 bases and J dropped 9 bases, with 7 bases sitting between them. This CDR3 has 10 residues. The germline V gene has CDR1 DFQATT and CDR2 SNEGSKA (reference sequence).

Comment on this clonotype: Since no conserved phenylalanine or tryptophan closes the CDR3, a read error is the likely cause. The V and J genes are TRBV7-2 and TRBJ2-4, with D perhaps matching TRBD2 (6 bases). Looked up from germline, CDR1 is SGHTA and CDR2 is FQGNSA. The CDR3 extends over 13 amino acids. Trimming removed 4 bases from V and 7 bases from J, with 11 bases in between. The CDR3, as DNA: TGTGCCAGCAGCTACCAGGAGGGGAACATTCAGTACTTA. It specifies CASSYQEGNIQYL.

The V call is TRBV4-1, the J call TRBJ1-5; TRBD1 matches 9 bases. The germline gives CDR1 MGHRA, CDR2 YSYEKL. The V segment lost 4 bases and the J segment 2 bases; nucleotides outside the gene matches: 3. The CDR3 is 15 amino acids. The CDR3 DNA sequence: TGCGCCAGCAGCCGCGACAGGGGGGGCAATCAGCCCCAGCATTTT. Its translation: CASSRDRGGNQPQHF.

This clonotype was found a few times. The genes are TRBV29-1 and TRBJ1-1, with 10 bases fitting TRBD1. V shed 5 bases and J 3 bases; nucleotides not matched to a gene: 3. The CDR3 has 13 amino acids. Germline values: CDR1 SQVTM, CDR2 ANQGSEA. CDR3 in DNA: TGCAGCGTTCCGGGACAGGGGTACACTGAAGCTTTCTTT. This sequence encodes CSVPGQGYTEAFF.